Detailed here is one T cell receptor (beta chain). The germline V gene encodes CDR1 LNHDA and CDR2 SQIVND (reference sequence). Deletions cut 1 base from V and 2 bases from J, with 8 bases between. The CDR3 has 14 residues. In the authors' workflow: By means of reference gene primer amplification, nucleated cell counts were estimated. Profiled with immunoSEQ multiplex PCR; TCRdb holds only in-frame clones, not every one. Clonal size and the V and J genes are those of that table, whereas D and trimming came from the DNA. The sample has under 300,000 clones, around 89% seen once; the top ten hold 2% to 3%. The sample belongs to a study of blood T cell repertoires in COVID-19.

Sequenced input: PBMCs or T cells enriched from blood (not recorded which). The chain carries TRBV19 and TRBJ1-2; D is perhaps TRBD1 (5 bases). The sequence was obtained from a woman younger than 30 who had recovered from COVID-19. DNA of the CDR3: TGTGCCAGTAGTATAGGACAGTGGAACTATGGCTACACCTTC. Translated: CASSIGQWNYGYTF.